A single sample is the source of the 16 T cell receptor beta chains below, sequenced in a study of OX40 agonist ivuxolimab in advanced cancers. TCRdb keeps only in-frame clones here, not all; method: immunoSEQ multiplex PCR. Among fewer than 80,000 clones, more than 60% were seen once, and the ten largest hold about 1.6%. The starting material was CD4+ or CD8+ T cells sorted from blood, obtained in a trial of the OX40 agonist ivuxolimab. Receptors originate from an adult with an advanced solid tumor such as melanoma, head and neck, liver or kidney cancer.

The chain links TRBV30 to TRBJ2-5, with 7 bases matching TRBD1. V lost 2 bases and J lost 2; bases outside the gene matches: 5. The CDR3 is 14 amino acids. CDR1 is GTSNPN, CDR2 SVGIG, per germline (reference sequence). The CDR3: CAWSRGLVQETQYF. For the CDR3, the DNA is TGTGCCTGGAGTAGGGGGCTGGTACAAGAGACCCAGTACTTC. Looking up the rest from reference TRBV30 and TRBJ2-5 gives the full variable domain: SQTIHQWPATLVQPVGSPLSLECTVEGTSNPNLYWYRQAAGRGLQLLFYSVGIGQISSEVPQNLSASRPQDRQFILSSKKLLLSDSGFYLCAWSRGLVQETQYFGPGTRLLVL.

This chain connects TRBV6-5 to TRBJ2-1; 11 positions match TRBD2. Germline-derived CDR1 and CDR2 are MNHEY and SVGAGI. V trimming: 5 bases; J trimming: 9 bases; junction bases outside the gene matches: 6. CDR3 length: 14 residues. CDR3 protein: CASSQGLAGIEQFF. DNA for the CDR3: TGTGCCAGCAGTCAAGGACTAGCGGGTATTGAGCAGTTCTTC.

This rearrangement joins TRBV6-5 to TRBJ1-6; TRBD1 matches at 10 bases. After removal of 6 bases from V and 10 bases from J, the junction contained 6 bases not matched to a gene. The germline V gene has CDR1 MNHEY and CDR2 SVGAGI. The CDR3 has 14 residues. CDR3 nucleotides: TGTGCCAGCAGGAGGACAGGGGGTAGATCACCCCTCCACTTT. Translating gives CASRRTGGRSPLHF.

This clone occurred once. This chain connects TRBV9 to TRBJ2-5; 13 bases line up with TRBD2. The germline gives CDR1 SGDLS, CDR2 YYNGEE. The junction had 6 bases not matched to a gene; V was cut back by 4 bases and J by 0 bases. The CDR3 extends over 17 amino acids. The CDR3 sequence: CASSPRTSGGHQETQYF. In nucleotides, the CDR3 is TGTGCCAGCAGCCCTCGGACTAGCGGGGGCCACCAAGAGACCCAGTACTTC.

The rearrangement links TRBV7-9 to TRBJ2-3; 9 nucleotides align to TRBD1. The V gene's germline CDR1 is SEHNR and CDR2 FQNEAQ (reference sequence). The CDR3 extends over 13 amino acids. V shed 5 bases and J 5 bases; nucleotides not matched to a gene: 2. The CDR3 DNA reads TGTGCCAGCAGCGGGACAGGGCGAGATACGCAGTATTTT. Encoded protein: CASSGTGRDTQYF.

The chain is built from TRBV6-5 and TRBJ1-1; D unresolved. Trimming cost V 3 bases and J 6 bases, with 17 bases left between them. The germline gives CDR1 MNHEY, CDR2 SVGAGI. CDR3 size: 15 residues. CDR3: CASSYKFGPRAEAFF. CDR3 DNA: TGTGCCAGCAGTTATAAGTTCGGACCCCGGGCTGAAGCTTTCTTT.

This chain links TRBV2 with TRBJ2-2, with 15 bases identical to TRBD2. The CDR3 extends over 16 amino acids. V shed 7 bases, J shed 4 bases, and the junction held 4 bases outside the gene matches. CDR1 SNHLY and CDR2 FYNNEI come from the germline V gene. This chain's CDR3 is CASKKGLAGGTGELFF. The CDR3 region has the DNA TGTGCCAGCAAGAAGGGACTAGCGGGAGGCACCGGGGAGCTGTTTTTT.

This clone occurred once. V is TRBV27 and J is TRBJ2-3, with TRBD2 matching over 8 bases. With V trimmed by 3 bases and J by 2 bases, 19 bases remained unmatched. Germline lookup yields CDR1 MNHEY and CDR2 SMNVEV (reference sequence). CDR3 length equals 20 residues. The CDR3 DNA is TGTGCCAGCAGTTTGACCCCCACCGGGACTAGGTATGGACACACAGATACGCAGTATTTT. Residues: CASSLTPTGTRYGHTDTQYF.

The V call is TRBV5-8, the J call TRBJ2-5; 7 bases are a match to TRBD1. Per the germline V gene, CDR1 is SGHTS and CDR2 is YDEGEE. CDR3 size: 16 residues. The trim removed 4 bases at V and 0 bases at J, leaving 9 bases unmatched. The CDR3 sequence is CASSRRTGSYQETQYF. As DNA, the CDR3 is TGTGCCAGCAGCCGCCGGACAGGTTCATACCAAGAGACCCAGTACTTC. The whole variable domain, filled in from reference TRBV5-8 and TRBJ2-5, reads EAGVTQSPTHLIKTRGQQATLRCSPISGHTSVYWYQQALGLGLQFLLWYDEGEERNRGNFPPRFSGRQFPNYSSELNVNALELEDSALYLCASSRRTGSYQETQYFGPGTRLLVL.

The chain recombines TRBV7-2 with TRBJ2-1, with 11 bases matching TRBD2. Looked up from germline, CDR1 is SGHTA and CDR2 is FQGNSA. The CDR3 spans 13 residues. J gave up 5 bases and V 10 bases, and 4 bases lay outside the gene matches. CDR3 nucleotide sequence: TGTGCCACGGCTAGCGGGAGGAACAATGAGCAGTTCTTC. It translates to CATASGRNNEQFF. Filled out from reference TRBV7-2 and TRBJ2-1, the complete variable domain reads GAGVSQSPSNKVTEKGKDVELRCDPISGHTALYWYRQSLGQGLEFLIYFQGNSAPDKSGLPSDRFSAERTGGSVSTLTIQRTQQEDSAVYLCATASGRNNEQFFGPGTRLTVL.

The chain has TRBV6-5 and TRBJ2-7, with D hard to call. Germline V gene lookup returns CDR1 MNHEY and CDR2 SVGAGI. The V and J ends lost 5 bases and 2 bases respectively, with 10 bases between them. This CDR3 comprises 13 residues. CDR3 protein: CASSNKDPYEQYF. CDR3 nucleotide sequence: TGTGCCAGCAGTAACAAGGACCCCTACGAGCAGTACTTC.

CDR3 DNA sequence: TGTGCCAGCAGCCCTGGGGGGGACCTCCAAGAGACCCAGTACTTC. This translates into CASSPGGDLQETQYF. The chain carries TRBV5-8 and TRBJ2-5; 7 bases are a match to TRBD2. CDR1 SGHTS and CDR2 YDEGEE come from the germline V gene. With 4 bases clipped from V and 1 base from J, the junction kept 7 bases outside the gene matches. The CDR3 runs to 15 residues.

The chain recombines TRBV30 with TRBJ1-6, with 7 positions matching TRBD1. After removal of 3 bases from V and 5 bases from J, the junction contained 7 bases not matched to a gene. The CDR3 contains 15 residues. Germline V gene data show CDR1 as GTSNPN and CDR2 as SVGIG (reference sequence). CDR3 region: CAWSAPGQNNSPLHF. Here the CDR3 DNA reads TGTGCCTGGAGCGCCCCGGGACAGAATAATTCACCCCTCCACTTT.

This clone has a single count. CDR3 in DNA: TGTGCCAGCAGTGCTTACGGACAAGGCACAGATACGCAGTATTTT. This sequence encodes CASSAYGQGTDTQYF. The V and J genes are TRBV6-1 and TRBJ2-3; tentatively, D is TRBD1 (5 bases). Germline lookup yields CDR1 MNHNS and CDR2 SASEGT. The CDR3 runs 15 residues. The V end was cut by 4 bases, the J end by 1 base, with 12 bases between.

The chain carries TRBV27 and TRBJ2-7, with D perhaps matching TRBD2 (5 bases). The CDR3 sequence is 14 residues long. The V and J ends lost 6 bases and 0 bases respectively, with 12 bases between them. Looked up from germline, CDR1 is MNHEY and CDR2 is SMNVEV (reference sequence). The DNA for the CDR3 is TGTGCCAGCAGGTCAGAGGGAAGCTCCTACGAGCAGTACTTC. Its translation is CASRSEGSSYEQYF.

By sample fraction, this clone is medium-sized. The chain is built from TRBV2 and TRBJ2-1, with D possibly being TRBD1 (5 bases). Per the germline V gene, CDR1 is SNHLY and CDR2 is FYNNEI. With 1 base removed from V and 4 bases from J, the gap between germline ends came to 5 bases. This CDR3 is built from 13 residues. DNA for the CDR3: TGTGCCAGCAGTGAAGGACAGTACAATGAGCAGTTCTTC. This codes for CASSEGQYNEQFF.